This T cell receptor beta chain was recovered during a study of technical replicates of blood from a handful of donors. Assay: immunoSEQ multiplex PCR; the TCRdb copy retains only in-frame clones and omits some. Here the sample spans some 70,000 clones, approximately 87% being singletons. The V gene's germline CDR1 is PRHDT and CDR2 FYEKMQ (reference sequence). V was clipped by 2 bases and J by 3 bases; unmatched bases: 7. The CDR3 runs 16 residues. This clone appeared once. The specimen sequenced was PBMCs. The TCR originated in a human donor in good health. Some clones in this sample may be carry-over from other donors' samples. The chain uses TRBV13 and TRBJ2-5; 9 nucleotides match TRBD2. CDR3 residues: CASSLLPAGGKETQYF. The CDR3 bases are TGTGCCAGCAGCTTATTACCAGCGGGGGGAAAAGAGACCCAGTACTTC.